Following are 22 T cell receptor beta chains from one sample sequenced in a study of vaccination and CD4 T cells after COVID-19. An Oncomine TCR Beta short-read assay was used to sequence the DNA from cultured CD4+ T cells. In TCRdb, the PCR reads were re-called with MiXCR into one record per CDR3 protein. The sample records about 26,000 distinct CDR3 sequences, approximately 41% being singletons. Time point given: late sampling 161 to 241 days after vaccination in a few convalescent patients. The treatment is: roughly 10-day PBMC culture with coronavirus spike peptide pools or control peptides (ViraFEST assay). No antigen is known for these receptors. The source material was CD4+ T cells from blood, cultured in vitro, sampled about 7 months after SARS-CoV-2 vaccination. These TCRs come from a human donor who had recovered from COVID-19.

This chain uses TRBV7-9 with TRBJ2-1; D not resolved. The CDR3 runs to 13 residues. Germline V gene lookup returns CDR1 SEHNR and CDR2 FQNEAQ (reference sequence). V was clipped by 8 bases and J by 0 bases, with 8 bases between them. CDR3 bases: TGTGCCAGCCAGGCCGACTCCTACAATGAGCAGTTCTTC. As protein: CASQADSYNEQFF.

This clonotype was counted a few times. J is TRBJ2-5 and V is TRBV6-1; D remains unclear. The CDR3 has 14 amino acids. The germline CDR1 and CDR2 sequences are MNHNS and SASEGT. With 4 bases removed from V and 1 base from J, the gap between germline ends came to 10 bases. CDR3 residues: CASSVYRAQETQYF. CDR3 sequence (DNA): TGTGCCAGCAGTGTTTACCGAGCCCAAGAGACCCAGTACTTC.

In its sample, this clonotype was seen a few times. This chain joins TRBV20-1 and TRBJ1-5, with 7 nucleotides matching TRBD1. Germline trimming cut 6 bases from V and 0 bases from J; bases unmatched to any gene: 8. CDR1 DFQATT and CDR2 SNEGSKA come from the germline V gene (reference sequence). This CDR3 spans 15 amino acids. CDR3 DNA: TGCAGTGCAAGGACAGGAGGGGATAGCAATCAGCCCCAGCATTTT. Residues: CSARTGGDSNQPQHF.

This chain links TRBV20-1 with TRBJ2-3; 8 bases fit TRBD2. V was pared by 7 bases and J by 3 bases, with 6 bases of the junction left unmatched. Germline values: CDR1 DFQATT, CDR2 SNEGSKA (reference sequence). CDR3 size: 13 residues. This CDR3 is CSGSGTTTDTQYF. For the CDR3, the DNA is TGCAGTGGTAGCGGGACCACTACAGATACGCAGTATTTT.

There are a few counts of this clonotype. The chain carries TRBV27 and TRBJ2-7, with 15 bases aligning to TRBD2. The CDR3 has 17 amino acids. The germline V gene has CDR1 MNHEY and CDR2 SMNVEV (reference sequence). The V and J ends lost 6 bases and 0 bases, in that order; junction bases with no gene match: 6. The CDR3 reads CASSRRTSGRVSYEQYF. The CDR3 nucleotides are TGTGCCAGCAGCCGTCGGACTAGCGGGAGGGTCTCCTACGAGCAGTACTTC.

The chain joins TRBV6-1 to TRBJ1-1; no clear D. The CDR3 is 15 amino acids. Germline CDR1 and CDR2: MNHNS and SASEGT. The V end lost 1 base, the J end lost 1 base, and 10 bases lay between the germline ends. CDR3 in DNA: TGTGCCAGCAGTGAAGAGGCACTACAGAACACTGAAGCTTTCTTT. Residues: CASSEEALQNTEAFF.

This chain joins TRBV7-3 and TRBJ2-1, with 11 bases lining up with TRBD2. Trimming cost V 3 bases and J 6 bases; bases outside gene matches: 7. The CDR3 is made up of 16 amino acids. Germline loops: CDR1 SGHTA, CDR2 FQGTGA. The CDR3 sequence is CASSLGSGRAGNEQFF. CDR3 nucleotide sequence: TGTGCCAGCAGCTTGGGTAGCGGGAGGGCCGGCAATGAGCAGTTCTTC.

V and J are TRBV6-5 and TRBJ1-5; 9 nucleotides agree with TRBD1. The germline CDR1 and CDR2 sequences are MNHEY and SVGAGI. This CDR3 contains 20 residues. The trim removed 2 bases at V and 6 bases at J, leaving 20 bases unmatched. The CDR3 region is CASSYPDRGGMRGWRQPQHF. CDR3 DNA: TGTGCCAGCAGTTACCCCGACAGGGGGGGCATGAGGGGATGGCGTCAGCCCCAGCATTTT.

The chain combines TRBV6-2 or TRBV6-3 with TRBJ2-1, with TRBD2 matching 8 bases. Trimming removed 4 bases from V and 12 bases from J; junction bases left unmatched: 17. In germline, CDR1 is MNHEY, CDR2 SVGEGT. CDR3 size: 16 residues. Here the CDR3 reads CASSSDSGNGARWQFF. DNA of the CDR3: TGTGCCAGCAGTTCCGATAGCGGGAATGGGGCTCGGTGGCAGTTCTTC.

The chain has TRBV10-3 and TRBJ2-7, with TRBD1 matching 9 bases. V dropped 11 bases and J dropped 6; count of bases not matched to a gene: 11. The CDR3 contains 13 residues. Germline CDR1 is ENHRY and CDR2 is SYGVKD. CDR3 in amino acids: CAAKQGAASEQYF. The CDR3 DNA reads TGTGCCGCAAAACAGGGGGCAGCTTCCGAGCAGTACTTC.

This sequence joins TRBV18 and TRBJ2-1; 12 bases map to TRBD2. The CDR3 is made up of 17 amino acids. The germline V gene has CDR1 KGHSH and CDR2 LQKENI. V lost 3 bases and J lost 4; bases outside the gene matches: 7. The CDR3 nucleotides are TGTGCCAGCTCACCTGGCCTAGCGGGAGGGCAATACAATGAGCAGTTCTTC. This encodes CASSPGLAGGQYNEQFF.

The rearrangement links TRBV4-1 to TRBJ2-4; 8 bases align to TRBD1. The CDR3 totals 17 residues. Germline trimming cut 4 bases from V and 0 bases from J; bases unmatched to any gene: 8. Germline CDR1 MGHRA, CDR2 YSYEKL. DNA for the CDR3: TGCGCCAGCAGCCCCGGAGACAGGGGACTAGCCAAAAACATTCAGTACTTC. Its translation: CASSPGDRGLAKNIQYF.

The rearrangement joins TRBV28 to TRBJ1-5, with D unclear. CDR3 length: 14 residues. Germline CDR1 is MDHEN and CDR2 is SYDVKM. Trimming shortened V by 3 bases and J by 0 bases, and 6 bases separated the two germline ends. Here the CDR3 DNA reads TGTGCCAGCAGTTTGCGGGGTAGCAATCAGCCCCAGCATTTT. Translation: CASSLRGSNQPQHF.

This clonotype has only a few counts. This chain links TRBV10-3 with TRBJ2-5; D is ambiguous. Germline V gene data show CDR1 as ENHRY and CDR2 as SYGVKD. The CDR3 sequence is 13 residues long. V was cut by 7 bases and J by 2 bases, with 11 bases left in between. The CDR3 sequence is CAITLGPQETQYF. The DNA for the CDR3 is TGTGCCATCACCTTGGGTCCTCAAGAGACCCAGTACTTC.

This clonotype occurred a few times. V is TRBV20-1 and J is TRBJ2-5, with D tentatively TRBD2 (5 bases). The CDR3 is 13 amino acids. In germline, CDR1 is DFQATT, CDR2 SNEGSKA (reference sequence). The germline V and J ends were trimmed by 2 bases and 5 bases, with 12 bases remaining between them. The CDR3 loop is CSARRGSVETQYF. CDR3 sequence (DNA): TGCAGTGCTAGACGAGGGAGTGTTGAGACCCAGTACTTC.

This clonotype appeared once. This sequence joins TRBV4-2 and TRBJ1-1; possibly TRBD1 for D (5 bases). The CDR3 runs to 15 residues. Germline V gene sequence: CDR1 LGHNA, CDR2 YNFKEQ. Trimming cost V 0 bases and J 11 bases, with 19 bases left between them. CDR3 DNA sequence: TGTGCCAGCAGCCAAGACACAACCGGGACCAACAAGGCTTTCTTT. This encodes CASSQDTTGTNKAFF.

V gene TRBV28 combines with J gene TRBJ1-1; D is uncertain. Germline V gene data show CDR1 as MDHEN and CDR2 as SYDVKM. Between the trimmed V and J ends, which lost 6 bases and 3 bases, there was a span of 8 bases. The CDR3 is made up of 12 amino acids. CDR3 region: CASSLGYTEAFF. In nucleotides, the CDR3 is TGTGCCAGCAGCCTTGGTTACACTGAAGCTTTCTTT.

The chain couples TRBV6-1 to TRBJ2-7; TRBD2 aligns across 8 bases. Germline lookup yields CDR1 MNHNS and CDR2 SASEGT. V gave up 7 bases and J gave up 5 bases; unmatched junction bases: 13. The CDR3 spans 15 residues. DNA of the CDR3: TGTGCCAGCACTCCCCCCGGCGGGAGGCAGGACGAGCAGTACTTC. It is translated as CASTPPGGRQDEQYF.

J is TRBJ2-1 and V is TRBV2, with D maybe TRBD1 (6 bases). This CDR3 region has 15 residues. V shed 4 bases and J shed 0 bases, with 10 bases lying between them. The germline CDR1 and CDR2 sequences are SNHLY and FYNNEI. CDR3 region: CASSVRGSSYNEQFF. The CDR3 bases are TGTGCCAGCAGTGTTAGGGGGAGCTCCTACAATGAGCAGTTCTTC.

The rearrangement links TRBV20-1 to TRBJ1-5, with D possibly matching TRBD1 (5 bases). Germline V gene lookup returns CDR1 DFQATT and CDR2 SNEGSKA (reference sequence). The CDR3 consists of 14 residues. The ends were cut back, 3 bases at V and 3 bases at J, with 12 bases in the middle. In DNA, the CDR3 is TGCAGTGCTAGCCGGGGGTTTGACAATCAGCCCCAGCATTTT. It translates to CSASRGFDNQPQHF.

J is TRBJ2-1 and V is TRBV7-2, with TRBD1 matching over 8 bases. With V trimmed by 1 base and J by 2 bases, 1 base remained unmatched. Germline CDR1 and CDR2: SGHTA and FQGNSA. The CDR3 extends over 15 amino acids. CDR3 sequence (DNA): TGTGCCAGCAGCTTAGACAGGGGGACCTACAATGAGCAGTTCTTC. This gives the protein CASSLDRGTYNEQFF.

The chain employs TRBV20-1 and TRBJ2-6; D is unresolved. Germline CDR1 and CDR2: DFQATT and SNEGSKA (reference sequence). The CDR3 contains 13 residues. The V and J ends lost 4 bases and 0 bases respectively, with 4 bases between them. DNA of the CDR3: TGCAGTGCTATTCGCTCTGGGGCCAACGTCCTGACTTTC. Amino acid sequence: CSAIRSGANVLTF.